This entry is about one T cell receptor (beta chain). These data come from a study of blood T cell repertoires in COVID-19. Study-level information: Some COVID-19 samples were acute and others convalescent; all came from the United States, Italy and Spain. T cells, B-cell-depleted T cells, or PBMCs provided the cDNA or gDNA that served as material.

Germline CDR1 reads MGHRA; CDR2 reads YSYEKL. The CDR3 has 14 amino acids. Trimming took 7 bases from V and 1 from J, leaving 12 bases between them. Libraries were prepared by immunoSEQ multiplex PCR; TCRdb keeps only in-frame clonotypes and omits some of them. The sample lists almost 80,000 clones; about four fifths were seen once. Sequenced: peripheral blood. This TCR came from a woman between 65 and 79 years old with acute or convalescent COVID-19. This chain connects TRBV4-1 to TRBJ2-3; the D gene is possibly TRBD2 (6 bases). The CDR3 here is CASTSRERTDTQYF. The DNA for the CDR3 is TGCGCCAGCACCAGCCGGGAGCGCACAGATACGCAGTATTTT.